The rows below give T cell receptor beta chains drawn from one sample of a study of cytomegalovirus exposure and HLA in healthy donors. Profiling relied on immunoSEQ multiplex PCR, and the TCRdb table lists in-frame clones only, not all of them. This table holds roughly 130,000 clones, 84% found once. Sequences were obtained from PBMCs. The receptors come from a woman between 18 and 30 years old in good health and CMV-seropositive. The CDR3 runs from the conserved cysteine through the conserved F or W. A D gene is named only where the DNA matches it firmly. Size tells how often a clone was seen (once, few, many) or the class of an expanded clone, and some rows leave it out.

CDR3 protein: CASSGDREGAYEQYF
CDR3 DNA: TGTGCCAGCAGCGGGGACAGGGAGGGTGCCTACGAGCAGTACTTC
J gene: TRBJ2-7
V gene: TRBV5-6
clone size: NA
D gene: TRBD1

CDR3 protein: CASRTTGTRPPLHF
CDR3 DNA: TGTGCCAGCAGGACGACAGGGACTAGACCACCCCTCCACTTT
J gene: TRBJ1-6
V gene: TRBV27
clone size: NA
D gene: TRBD1

CDR3 protein: CAINTRSSYNEQFF
CDR3 DNA: TGTGCCATCAATACCCGGAGCTCCTACAATGAGCAGTTCTTC
J gene: TRBJ2-1
V gene: TRBV13
clone size: NA
D gene: NA

CDR3 protein: CASSELAGAYNEQFF
CDR3 DNA: TGTGCCAGCAGCGAACTAGCGGGGGCCTACAATGAGCAGTTCTTC
J gene: TRBJ2-1
V gene: TRBV2
clone size: NA
D gene: TRBD2

CDR3 protein: CASASEGLTDTQYF
CDR3 DNA: TGTGCCAGCGCTTCTGAGGGCTTAACAGATACGCAGTATTTT
J gene: TRBJ2-3
V gene: TRBV19
clone size: once
D gene: NA

CDR3 protein: CASSLGTSANTGELFF
CDR3 DNA: TGTGCCAGCAGCCTCGGGACTAGCGCGAACACCGGGGAGCTGTTTTTT
J gene: TRBJ2-2
V gene: TRBV9
clone size: NA
D gene: TRBD2

CDR3 protein: CASSLLMTGNTGELFF
CDR3 DNA: TGTGCCAGCAGCTTGTTAATGACAGGGAACACCGGGGAGCTGTTTTTT
J gene: TRBJ2-2
V gene: TRBV5-4
clone size: once
D gene: NA

CDR3 protein: CASSTGTGEGNEQFF
CDR3 DNA: TGCGCCAGCAGCACCGGGACAGGGGAAGGCAATGAGCAGTTCTTC
J gene: TRBJ2-1
V gene: TRBV5-1
clone size: NA
D gene: TRBD1

CDR3 protein: CASSPGQEGAEAFF
CDR3 DNA: TGCGCCAGCAGCCCGGGACAGGAAGGCGCTGAAGCTTTCTTT
J gene: TRBJ1-1
V gene: TRBV5-1
clone size: NA
D gene: TRBD1

CDR3 protein: CATLIIGTGSTEAFF
CDR3 DNA: TGTGCCACTCTAATTATAGGCACAGGGAGTACTGAAGCTTTCTTT
J gene: TRBJ1-1
V gene: TRBV2
clone size: NA
D gene: NA

CDR3 protein: CASSQTNRGNEQFF
CDR3 DNA: TGTGCCAGCAGCCAGACCAACAGGGGCAATGAGCAGTTCTTC
J gene: TRBJ2-1
V gene: TRBV6-5
clone size: NA
D gene: TRBD1

CDR3 protein: CASSTPSGTSRSTDTQYF
CDR3 DNA: TGTGCCAGCAGCACCCCATCCGGGACTAGCAGAAGCACAGATACGCAGTATTTT
J gene: TRBJ2-3
V gene: TRBV7-2
clone size: NA
D gene: TRBD2

CDR3 protein: CASSDRTGAIYSNQPQHF
CDR3 DNA: TGTGCCAGCAGTGATCGGACAGGGGCCATATATAGCAATCAGCCCCAGCATTTT
J gene: TRBJ1-5
V gene: TRBV6-1
clone size: NA
D gene: TRBD1

CDR3 protein: CASSFGLAGDLSYNEQFF
CDR3 DNA: TGTGCCAGCAGTTTCGGACTAGCGGGCGATCTCTCCTACAATGAGCAGTTCTTC
J gene: TRBJ2-1
V gene: TRBV27
clone size: NA
D gene: TRBD2

CDR3 protein: CASSEAGGENQPQHF
CDR3 DNA: TGTGCCAGCAGTGAAGCTGGGGGGGAGAATCAGCCCCAGCATTTT
J gene: TRBJ1-5
V gene: TRBV2
clone size: NA
D gene: NA

CDR3 protein: CASSSGGIYNEQFF
CDR3 DNA: TGCGCCAGCAGCAGCGGGGGGATCTACAATGAGCAGTTCTTC
J gene: TRBJ2-1
V gene: TRBV5-1
clone size: NA
D gene: TRBD2

CDR3 protein: CASRRTNEQYF
CDR3 DNA: TGTGCCAGCAGGAGAACCAACGAGCAGTACTTC
J gene: TRBJ2-7
V gene: TRBV6-5
clone size: NA
D gene: NA

CDR3 protein: CASSPPRDLSYEQYF
CDR3 DNA: TGTGCCAGCAGTCCCCCCCGGGACTTATCCTACGAGCAGTACTTC
J gene: TRBJ2-7
V gene: TRBV28
clone size: NA
D gene: NA

CDR3 protein: CASNPGTQHGYTF
CDR3 DNA: TGTGCCAGCAACCCCGGGACTCAGCACGGCTACACCTTC
J gene: TRBJ1-2
V gene: TRBV5-6
clone size: NA
D gene: NA

CDR3 protein: CASSLGQGIGQPQHF
CDR3 DNA: TGTGCCAGCAGCTTAGGACAGGGTATTGGTCAGCCCCAGCATTTT
J gene: TRBJ1-5
V gene: TRBV7-8
clone size: NA
D gene: TRBD1

CDR3 protein: CASSDGPTQYF
CDR3 DNA: TGCGCCAGCAGTGATGGGCCGACCCAGTACTTC
J gene: TRBJ2-5
V gene: TRBV10-1
clone size: once
D gene: NA

CDR3 protein: CASSLDASGGFTDTQYF
CDR3 DNA: TGTGCCAGCAGCTTAGATGCTAGCGGGGGTTTTACAGATACGCAGTATTTT
J gene: TRBJ2-3
V gene: TRBV7-8
clone size: NA
D gene: TRBD2

CDR3 protein: CASSPHPRTGIGANVLTF
CDR3 DNA: TGTGCCAGCAGTCCCCACCCCAGGACAGGGATTGGGGCCAACGTCCTGACTTTC
J gene: TRBJ2-6
V gene: TRBV27
clone size: once
D gene: TRBD1

CDR3 protein: CASRPLGTNSYEQYF
CDR3 DNA: TGTGCCAGCAGGCCCCTCGGGACAAATTCCTACGAGCAGTACTTC
J gene: TRBJ2-7
V gene: TRBV27
clone size: NA
D gene: NA

CDR3 protein: CAWVGTVGTIYF
CDR3 DNA: TGTGCCTGGGTGGGGACAGTGGGCACCATATATTTT
J gene: TRBJ1-3
V gene: TRBV30
clone size: NA
D gene: TRBD1

CDR3 protein: CASSGYGTANDEQFF
CDR3 DNA: TGTGCCAGCAGTGGATACGGGACAGCGAATGATGAGCAGTTCTTC
J gene: TRBJ2-1
V gene: TRBV28
clone size: NA
D gene: TRBD1

CDR3 protein: CASSLLAGDTEAFF
CDR3 DNA: TGCGCCAGCAGCTTGTTAGCGGGGGACACTGAAGCTTTCTTT
J gene: TRBJ1-1
V gene: TRBV5-1
clone size: NA
D gene: NA

CDR3 protein: CASSVGTGRSTDTQYF
CDR3 DNA: TGTGCCAGCAGCGTGGGGACAGGACGTAGCACAGATACGCAGTATTTT
J gene: TRBJ2-3
V gene: TRBV9
clone size: NA
D gene: TRBD1

CDR3 protein: CASSFGTGVSYEQYF
CDR3 DNA: TGCGCCAGCAGCTTCGGGACAGGGGTCTCCTACGAGCAGTACTTC
J gene: TRBJ2-7
V gene: TRBV5-1
clone size: NA
D gene: TRBD1

CDR3 protein: CASSLAGPYEQYF
CDR3 DNA: TGTGCCAGCAGCTTGGCGGGGCCCTACGAGCAGTACTTC
J gene: TRBJ2-7
V gene: TRBV7-6
clone size: NA
D gene: NA

CDR3 protein: CASSYRTTSNEQFF
CDR3 DNA: TGTGCCAGCAGCTACCGGACTACCAGCAATGAGCAGTTCTTC
J gene: TRBJ2-1
V gene: TRBV7-2
clone size: NA
D gene: NA

CDR3 protein: CASSTGAGTGNYGYTF
CDR3 DNA: TGTGCCAGTAGTACTGGAGCCGGGACAGGGAACTATGGCTACACCTTC
J gene: TRBJ1-2
V gene: TRBV19
clone size: NA
D gene: TRBD1

CDR3 protein: CASSLGQGAAEQFF
CDR3 DNA: TGTGCCAGCAGCTTGGGCCAGGGGGCGGCTGAGCAGTTCTTC
J gene: TRBJ2-1
V gene: TRBV5-6
clone size: once
D gene: TRBD1

CDR3 protein: CASSPGLGNTEAFF
CDR3 DNA: TGTGCCAGCAGCCCCGGTCTTGGGAACACTGAAGCTTTCTTT
J gene: TRBJ1-1
V gene: TRBV11-3
clone size: NA
D gene: NA

CDR3 protein: CASRRGDDSPLHF
CDR3 DNA: TGTGCCAGCAGGCGCGGGGACGATTCACCCCTCCACTTT
J gene: TRBJ1-6
V gene: TRBV4-1
clone size: NA
D gene: NA

CDR3 protein: CASSTPGGSSYNSPLHF
CDR3 DNA: TGTGCCAGTAGTACTCCAGGGGGCAGTTCCTATAATTCACCCCTCCACTTT
J gene: TRBJ1-6
V gene: TRBV19
clone size: NA
D gene: TRBD1

CDR3 protein: CASSEQTSGPGSYEQYF
CDR3 DNA: TGTGCCAGCAGCGAACAGACTAGCGGGCCGGGATCCTACGAGCAGTACTTC
J gene: TRBJ2-7
V gene: TRBV7-9
clone size: NA
D gene: TRBD2

CDR3 protein: CASSQAVGYQETQYF
CDR3 DNA: TGTGCCAGCAGCCAAGCCGTCGGGTACCAAGAGACCCAGTACTTC
J gene: TRBJ2-5
V gene: TRBV14
clone size: NA
D gene: NA

CDR3 protein: CASSLVQSGRTEAFF
CDR3 DNA: TGCGCCAGCAGCTTGGTGCAATCGGGGAGGACTGAAGCTTTCTTT
J gene: TRBJ1-1
V gene: TRBV5-1
clone size: NA
D gene: NA

CDR3 protein: CASSAGSNYGYTF
CDR3 DNA: TGTGCCAGCAGTGCCGGGTCCAACTATGGCTACACCTTC
J gene: TRBJ1-2
V gene: TRBV2
clone size: NA
D gene: NA

CDR3 protein: CASSLLTDTQYF
CDR3 DNA: TGTGCCAGCAGCTTACTCACAGATACGCAGTATTTT
J gene: TRBJ2-3
V gene: TRBV7-2
clone size: NA
D gene: NA

CDR3 protein: CASRLSRLAGGPSYNEQFF
CDR3 DNA: TGTGCCAGCAGGTTATCCCGACTAGCGGGGGGGCCTTCCTACAATGAGCAGTTCTTC
J gene: TRBJ2-1
V gene: TRBV7-9
clone size: NA
D gene: TRBD2

CDR3 protein: CATSNRGNEQYF
CDR3 DNA: TGTGCCACCAGCAACAGGGGGAACGAGCAGTACTTC
J gene: TRBJ2-7
V gene: TRBV15
clone size: few
D gene: TRBD1

CDR3 protein: CASSTRDSYEQYF
CDR3 DNA: TGTGCCAGCAGCACCCGGGACAGCTACGAGCAGTACTTC
J gene: TRBJ2-7
V gene: TRBV9
clone size: once
D gene: TRBD1

CDR3 protein: CAISAGRENIQYF
CDR3 DNA: TGTGCCATCAGTGCGGGGAGGGAAAACATTCAGTACTTC
J gene: TRBJ2-4
V gene: TRBV10-3
clone size: NA
D gene: TRBD2

CDR3 protein: CAISQGYYGYTF
CDR3 DNA: TGTGCCATCAGTCAGGGATACTATGGCTACACCTTC
J gene: TRBJ1-2
V gene: TRBV10-3
clone size: NA
D gene: NA

CDR3 protein: CASSSRGVGGPRTDTQYF
CDR3 DNA: TGTGCCAGCAGCTCACGGGGGGTCGGGGGGCCCCGCACAGATACGCAGTATTTT
J gene: TRBJ2-3
V gene: TRBV13
clone size: NA
D gene: NA

CDR3 protein: CASSQMGRGNTEAFF
CDR3 DNA: TGCGCCAGCAGCCAAATGGGGCGAGGGAACACTGAAGCTTTCTTT
J gene: TRBJ1-1
V gene: TRBV4-1
clone size: NA
D gene: NA

CDR3 protein: CASSLGVGAKYNEQFF
CDR3 DNA: TGTGCCAGCAGCTTAGGTGTGGGGGCCAAATACAATGAGCAGTTCTTC
J gene: TRBJ2-1
V gene: TRBV11-3
clone size: NA
D gene: NA

CDR3 protein: CASSPRRVISYNEQFF
CDR3 DNA: TGTGCCAGTAGTCCCCGGAGGGTAATCTCCTACAATGAGCAGTTCTTC
J gene: TRBJ2-1
V gene: TRBV19
clone size: NA
D gene: NA

CDR3 protein: CASSYKPTRGPDTQYF
CDR3 DNA: TGTGCCAGCAGTTACAAACCGACGCGGGGGCCAGATACGCAGTATTTT
J gene: TRBJ2-3
V gene: TRBV6-5
clone size: NA
D gene: NA

CDR3 protein: CASSLSVRAFSGNTIYF
CDR3 DNA: TGTGCCAGCAGCTTATCGGTGAGGGCCTTCTCTGGAAACACCATATATTTT
J gene: TRBJ1-3
V gene: TRBV7-9
clone size: NA
D gene: NA

CDR3 protein: CASRLDRSSYEQYF
CDR3 DNA: TGTGCCAGCAGACTCGACAGAAGCTCCTACGAGCAGTACTTC
J gene: TRBJ2-7
V gene: TRBV6-1
clone size: NA
D gene: NA

CDR3 protein: CASSSSEEGSGELFF
CDR3 DNA: TGTGCCAGCAGCTCCTCCGAGGAGGGCAGCGGGGAGCTGTTTTTT
J gene: TRBJ2-2
V gene: TRBV7-9
clone size: NA
D gene: NA

CDR3 protein: CASSPGGQFGNTIYF
CDR3 DNA: TGCGCCAGCAGCCCTGGGGGACAATTTGGAAACACCATATATTTT
J gene: TRBJ1-3
V gene: TRBV5-1
clone size: NA
D gene: NA

CDR3 protein: CASSQGQGIWDEQFF
CDR3 DNA: TGTGCCAGCAGCCAAGGGCAGGGGATATGGGATGAGCAGTTCTTC
J gene: TRBJ2-1
V gene: TRBV14
clone size: NA
D gene: NA

CDR3 protein: CASSEALQGGEQFF
CDR3 DNA: TGTGCCAGCAGTGAAGCGCTTCAGGGGGGTGAGCAGTTCTTC
J gene: TRBJ2-1
V gene: TRBV2
clone size: NA
D gene: NA

CDR3 protein: CASSRETGIGEAFF
CDR3 DNA: TGTGCCAGCAGTCGAGAGACAGGCATCGGTGAAGCTTTCTTT
J gene: TRBJ1-1
V gene: TRBV6-5
clone size: NA
D gene: NA

CDR3 protein: CASSLGLLLQETQYF
CDR3 DNA: TGTGCCAGCAGCTTAGGTCTACTACTTCAAGAGACCCAGTACTTC
J gene: TRBJ2-5
V gene: TRBV7-9
clone size: NA
D gene: NA

CDR3 protein: CASIPGGGYNEQFF
CDR3 DNA: TGTGCCAGCATACCGGGGGGGGGCTACAATGAGCAGTTCTTC
J gene: TRBJ2-1
V gene: TRBV2
clone size: NA
D gene: TRBD2